This TCR beta chain came from a study of cytomegalovirus exposure and HLA in healthy donors. About the research overall: An analysis done earlier identified 95 million to 140 million unique TCR beta sequences from 150 million to 200 million T cells.

The study sampled nominally healthy donors, though unrecorded immune exposures were likely. This clone was observed once. PCR used 60 Vbeta primers and 13 Jbeta primers. Clones were read by immunoSEQ multiplex PCR, and TCRdb kept only the in-frame ones, dropping some. This table holds 90,000 to 120,000 clones, roughly 80% found once. This CDR3 has 14 residues. V lost 8 bases and J lost 2; bases outside the gene matches: 6. In germline, CDR1 is LNHNV, CDR2 YYDKDF (reference sequence). The sequence came from a woman aged 40 to 50 in good health and CMV-seronegative. Sequencing was performed on PBMCs. V is TRBV15 and J is TRBJ1-3, with 7 bases aligning to TRBD1. Written as DNA, the CDR3 is TGTGCCACCCGGGAAGGGGGCCCTGGAAACACCATATATTTT. This encodes CATREGGPGNTIYF.